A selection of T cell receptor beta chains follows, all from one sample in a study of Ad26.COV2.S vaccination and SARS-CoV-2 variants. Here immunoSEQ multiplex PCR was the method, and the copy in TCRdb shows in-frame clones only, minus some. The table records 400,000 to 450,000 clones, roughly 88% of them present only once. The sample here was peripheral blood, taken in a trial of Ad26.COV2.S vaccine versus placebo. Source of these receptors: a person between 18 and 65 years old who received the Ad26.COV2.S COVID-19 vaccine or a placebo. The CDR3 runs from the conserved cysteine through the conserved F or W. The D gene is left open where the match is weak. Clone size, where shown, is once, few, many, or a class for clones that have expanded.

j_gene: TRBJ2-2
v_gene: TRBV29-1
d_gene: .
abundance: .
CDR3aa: CSVEKNTGELFF
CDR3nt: TGCAGCGTGGAGAAGAACACCGGGGAGCTGTTTTTT

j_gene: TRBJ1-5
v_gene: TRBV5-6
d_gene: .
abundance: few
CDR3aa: CASSLVRGQPQHF
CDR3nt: TGTGCCAGCAGCTTGGTTAGGGGTCAGCCCCAGCATTTT

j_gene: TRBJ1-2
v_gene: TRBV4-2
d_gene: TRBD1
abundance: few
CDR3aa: CASSPRTGDYGYTF
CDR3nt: TGTGCCAGCAGCCCTCGGACAGGGGACTATGGCTACACCTTC

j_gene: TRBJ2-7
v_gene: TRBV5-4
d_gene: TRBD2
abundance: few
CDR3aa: CASSTRTSGSYEQYF
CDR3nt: TGTGCCAGCAGCACTCGGACTAGCGGGAGTTACGAGCAGTACTTC

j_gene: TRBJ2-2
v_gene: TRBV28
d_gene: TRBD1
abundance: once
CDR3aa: CASITQGGAVTGELFF
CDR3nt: TGTGCCAGCATTACTCAAGGGGGCGCAGTCACCGGGGAGCTGTTTTTT

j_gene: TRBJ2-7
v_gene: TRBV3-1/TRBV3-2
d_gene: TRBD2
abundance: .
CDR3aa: CASTSGGSYEQYF
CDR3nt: TGTGCCAGCACATCGGGGGGATCCTACGAGCAGTACTTC

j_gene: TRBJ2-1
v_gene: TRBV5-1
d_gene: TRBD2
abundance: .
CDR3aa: CASSLGLAGYNEQFF
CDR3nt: TGCGCCAGCAGCTTGGGACTAGCGGGGTACAATGAGCAGTTCTTC

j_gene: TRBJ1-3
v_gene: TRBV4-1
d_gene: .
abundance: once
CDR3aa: CASSQGTYSGNTIYF
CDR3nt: TGCGCCAGCAGCCAAGGGACATACTCTGGAAACACCATATATTTT

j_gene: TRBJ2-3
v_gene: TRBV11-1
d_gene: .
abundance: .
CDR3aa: CASTPSPASTDTQYF
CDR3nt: TGTGCCAGCACCCCTAGTCCCGCTAGCACAGATACGCAGTATTTT

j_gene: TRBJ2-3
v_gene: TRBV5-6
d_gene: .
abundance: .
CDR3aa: CASSFRGFADTQYF
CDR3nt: TGTGCCAGCAGCTTTAGGGGATTCGCAGATACGCAGTATTTT

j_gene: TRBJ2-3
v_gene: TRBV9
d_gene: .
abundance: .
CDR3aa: CASSVGQITDTQYF
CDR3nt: TGTGCCAGCAGCGTAGGACAGATCACAGATACGCAGTATTTT

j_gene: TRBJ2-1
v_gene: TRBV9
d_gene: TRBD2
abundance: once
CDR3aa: CASSPRLAGAWNEQFF
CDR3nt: TGTGCCAGCAGCCCCCGACTAGCGGGAGCGTGGAATGAGCAGTTCTTC

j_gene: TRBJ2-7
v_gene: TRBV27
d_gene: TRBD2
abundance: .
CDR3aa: CASSESQREGLYEQYF
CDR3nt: TGTGCCAGCAGTGAGTCGCAGCGGGAGGGCCTGTACGAGCAGTACTTC

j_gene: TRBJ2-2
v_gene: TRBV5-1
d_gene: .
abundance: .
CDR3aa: CASSLEFRAMNTGELFF
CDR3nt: TGCGCCAGCAGCTTGGAGTTTCGAGCGATGAACACCGGGGAGCTGTTTTTT

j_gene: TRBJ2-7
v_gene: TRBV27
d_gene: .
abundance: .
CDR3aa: CASSPSSTYEQYF
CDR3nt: TGTGCCAGCAGTCCATCCTCTACCTACGAGCAGTACTTC

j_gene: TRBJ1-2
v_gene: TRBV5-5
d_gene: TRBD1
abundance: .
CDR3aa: CASSSLPGQGGQLSDGYTF
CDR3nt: TGTGCCAGCAGCTCGTTGCCGGGACAGGGGGGACAGCTTTCGGATGGCTACACCTTC

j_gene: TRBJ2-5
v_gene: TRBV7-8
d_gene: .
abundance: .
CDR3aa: CASSRGRGLRQETQYF
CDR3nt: TGTGCCAGCAGCCGAGGTCGGGGGCTAAGGCAAGAGACCCAGTACTTC

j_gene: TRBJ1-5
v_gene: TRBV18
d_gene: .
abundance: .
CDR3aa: CASSQGGQPQHF
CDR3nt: TGTGCCAGCTCCCAGGGCGGTCAGCCCCAGCATTTT

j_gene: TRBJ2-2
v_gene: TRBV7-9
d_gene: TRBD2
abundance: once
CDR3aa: CASSLASGGTGELFF
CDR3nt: TGTGCCAGCAGCTTAGCTAGCGGGGGAACCGGGGAGCTGTTTTTT

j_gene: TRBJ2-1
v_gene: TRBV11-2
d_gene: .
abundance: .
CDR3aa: CASSLEGLGLQFF
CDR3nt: TGTGCCAGCAGCTTAGAAGGTCTCGGCCTGCAGTTCTTC

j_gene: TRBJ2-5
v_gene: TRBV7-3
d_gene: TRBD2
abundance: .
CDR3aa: CASSPGLAGVETQYF
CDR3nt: TGTGCCAGCAGCCCGGGGCTAGCGGGAGTCGAGACCCAGTACTTC

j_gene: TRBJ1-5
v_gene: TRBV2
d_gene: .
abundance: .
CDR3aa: CASRGGGGSNQPQHF
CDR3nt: TGTGCCAGCAGAGGGGGGGGTGGGAGCAATCAGCCCCAGCATTTT

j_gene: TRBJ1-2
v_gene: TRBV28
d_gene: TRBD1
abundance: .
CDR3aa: CASAGSTGWYGYTF
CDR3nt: TGTGCCAGCGCAGGGTCGACAGGGTGGTATGGCTACACCTTC

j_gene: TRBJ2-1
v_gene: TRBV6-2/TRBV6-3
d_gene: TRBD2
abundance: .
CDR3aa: CASSSMLAGLQFF
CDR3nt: TGTGCCAGCAGTTCGATGCTAGCGGGATTGCAGTTCTTC

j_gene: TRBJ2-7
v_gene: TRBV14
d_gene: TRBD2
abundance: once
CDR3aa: CASSLAGVTYEQYF
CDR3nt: TGTGCCAGCAGCCTAGCGGGAGTCACCTACGAGCAGTACTTC

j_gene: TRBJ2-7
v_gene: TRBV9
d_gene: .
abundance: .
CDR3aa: CASSPGADYEQYF
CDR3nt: TGTGCCAGCAGCCCCGGAGCAGACTACGAGCAGTACTTC

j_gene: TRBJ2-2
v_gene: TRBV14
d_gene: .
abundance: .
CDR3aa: CASSQSPNTGELFF
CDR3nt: TGTGCCAGCAGCCAATCCCCAAACACCGGGGAGCTGTTTTTT

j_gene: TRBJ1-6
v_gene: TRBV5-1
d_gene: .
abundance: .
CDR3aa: CASSAGGNSPLHF
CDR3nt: TGCGCCAGCAGCGCGGGGGGTAATTCACCCCTCCACTTT

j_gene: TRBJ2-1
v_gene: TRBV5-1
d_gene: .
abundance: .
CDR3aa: CASSPDHRGRGYEQFF
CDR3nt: TGCGCCAGCAGCCCTGACCACAGAGGGAGAGGGTATGAGCAGTTCTTC

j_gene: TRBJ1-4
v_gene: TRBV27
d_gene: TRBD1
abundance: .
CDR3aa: CASSLFRTGGGATNEKLFF
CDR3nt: TGTGCCAGCAGTTTATTTCGGACAGGGGGCGGTGCAACTAATGAAAAACTGTTTTTT

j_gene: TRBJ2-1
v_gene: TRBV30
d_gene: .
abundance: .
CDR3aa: CAWSAGLEGNEQFF
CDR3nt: TGTGCCTGGAGTGCCGGACTCGAGGGTAATGAGCAGTTCTTC

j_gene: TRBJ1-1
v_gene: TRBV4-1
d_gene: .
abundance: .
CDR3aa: CASSPGGLNTEAFF
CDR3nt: TGCGCCAGCAGCCCGGGGGGACTGAACACTGAAGCTTTCTTT

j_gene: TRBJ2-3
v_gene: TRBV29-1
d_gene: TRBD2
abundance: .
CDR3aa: CSVDGLAGTDTQYF
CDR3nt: TGCAGCGTTGATGGACTAGCGGGCACAGATACGCAGTATTTT

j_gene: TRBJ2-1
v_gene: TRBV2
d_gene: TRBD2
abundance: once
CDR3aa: CASSRPGRVREQFF
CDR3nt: TGTGCCAGCAGTCGACCAGGGAGGGTACGTGAGCAGTTCTTC

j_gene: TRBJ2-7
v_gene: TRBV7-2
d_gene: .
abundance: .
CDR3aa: CASSLNRAYEQYF
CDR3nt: TGTGCCAGCAGCTTAAATAGGGCATACGAGCAGTACTTC

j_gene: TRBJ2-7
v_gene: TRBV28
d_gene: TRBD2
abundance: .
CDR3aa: CASSKTGLAGSWGSYEQYF
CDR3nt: TGTGCCAGCAGTAAAACGGGACTAGCGGGATCATGGGGCTCCTACGAGCAGTACTTC

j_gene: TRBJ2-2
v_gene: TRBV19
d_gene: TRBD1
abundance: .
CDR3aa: CASNGDRGYTGELFF
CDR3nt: TGTGCCAGTAATGGGGACAGGGGTTACACCGGGGAGCTGTTTTTT

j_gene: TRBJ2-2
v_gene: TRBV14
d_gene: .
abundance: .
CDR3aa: CASSQDRAAGWSNTGELFF
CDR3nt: TGTGCCAGCAGCCAAGATCGGGCAGCCGGATGGAGTAACACCGGGGAGCTGTTTTTT

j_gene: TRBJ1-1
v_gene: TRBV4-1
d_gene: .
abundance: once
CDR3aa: CASSLGLRRTEAFF
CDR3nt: TGCGCCAGCAGCCTGGGACTTCGGCGGACTGAAGCTTTCTTT

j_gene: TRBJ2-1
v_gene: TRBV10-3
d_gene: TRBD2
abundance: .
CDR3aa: CAISESGTSGSFYNEQFF
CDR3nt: TGTGCCATCAGTGAGTCTGGGACTAGCGGGTCCTTTTACAATGAGCAGTTCTTC

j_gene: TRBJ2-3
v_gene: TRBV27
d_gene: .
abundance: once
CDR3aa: CASRAGTYTDTQYF
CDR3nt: TGTGCCAGCAGGGCCGGGACCTACACAGATACGCAGTATTTT

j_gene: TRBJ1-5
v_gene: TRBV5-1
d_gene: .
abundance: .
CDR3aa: CASSSGLGIQPQHF
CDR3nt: TGCGCCAGCAGCTCGGGGTTGGGCATTCAGCCCCAGCATTTT

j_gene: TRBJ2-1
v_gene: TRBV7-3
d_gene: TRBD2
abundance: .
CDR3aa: CASSPGGGELEEQFF
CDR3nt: TGTGCCAGCAGCCCCGGGGGAGGGGAGTTAGAGGAGCAGTTCTTC

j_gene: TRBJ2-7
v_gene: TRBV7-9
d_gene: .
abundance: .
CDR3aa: CASSFEGAPNYEQYF
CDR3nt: TGTGCCAGCAGCTTTGAAGGGGCGCCGAACTACGAGCAGTACTTC

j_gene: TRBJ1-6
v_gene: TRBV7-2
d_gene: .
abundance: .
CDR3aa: CASSLTGLNSPLHF
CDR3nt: TGTGCCAGCAGCTTAACAGGCCTCAATTCACCCCTCCACTTT

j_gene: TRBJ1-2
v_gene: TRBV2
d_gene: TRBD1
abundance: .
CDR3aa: CASSLAGGQYGYTF
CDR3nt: TGTGCCAGCAGCCTCGCAGGGGGACAATATGGCTACACCTTC

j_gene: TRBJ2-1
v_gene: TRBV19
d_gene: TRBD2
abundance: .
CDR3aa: CASSPGLAGYNEQFF
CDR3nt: TGTGCCAGTAGTCCGGGACTAGCGGGATACAATGAGCAGTTCTTC

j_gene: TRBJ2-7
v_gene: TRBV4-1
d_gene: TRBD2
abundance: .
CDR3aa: CASSQVRLAEVSYEQYF
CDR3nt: TGCGCCAGCAGCCAAGTACGGCTAGCGGAGGTCTCCTACGAGCAGTACTTC

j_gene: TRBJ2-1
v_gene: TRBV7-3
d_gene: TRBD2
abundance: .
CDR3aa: CASSQAGGPGEQFF
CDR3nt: TGTGCCAGCAGCCAAGCGGGAGGGCCTGGTGAGCAGTTCTTC

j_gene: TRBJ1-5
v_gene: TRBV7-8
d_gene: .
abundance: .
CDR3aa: CASSPQGGRENQPQHF
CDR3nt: TGTGCCAGCAGCCCCCAAGGAGGGCGCGAAAATCAGCCCCAGCATTTT

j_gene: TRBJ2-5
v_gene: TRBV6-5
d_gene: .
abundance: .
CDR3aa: CASSYGGGHQETQYF
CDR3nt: TGTGCCAGCAGTTACGGTGGGGGGCACCAAGAGACCCAGTACTTC